The T cell receptor beta chain described here comes from a study of blood T cell repertoires in COVID-19. Study-wide context: Whether acute or convalescent, the COVID-19 samples came from the United States, Italy and Spain.

This clone turned up a few times. CDR1 is SGHNT and CDR2 is YENEEA in the germline V gene. V was clipped by 2 bases and J by 2 bases, with 6 bases between them. This CDR3 has 14 amino acids. As originally analysed: Amplified reference gene primers provided the basis for estimating nucleated cell counts. Clones were sequenced by immunoSEQ multiplex PCR, and TCRdb holds only the in-frame ones, with some missing. V, J and clone size are those of that table, while D and trimming were read from the DNA. There are a few hundred thousand clones in the sample; around 78% occur only once, and 4.6% lies in the top ten.

The V call is TRBV11-3, the J call TRBJ2-2; D is unclear. The sequence was collected from a man aged 55 to 70 who had recovered from COVID-19. The sample comprised peripheral blood. CDR3 nucleotide sequence: TGTGCCAGCAGCTTAAAGCGAAACACCGGGGAGCTGTTTTTT. Its protein is CASSLKRNTGELFF.